This TCR beta chain was obtained from a study of blood T cell repertoires in COVID-19. On this clone itself: Other DNA sequences from this sample encode an identical CDR3 as well.

Here immunoSEQ multiplex PCR was the method, and the copy in TCRdb shows in-frame clones only, minus some. The table lists under 200,000 clones, 79% of them singletons. The sequencing sample was made of PBMCs or T cells enriched from blood (not recorded which). This TCR was recovered from a woman aged 70-85 years in a cohort exposed to, infected with or recovered from COVID-19 (not recorded which).

The CDR3 DNA reads TGTGCCAGCTCACCTCAACAGGAGACCCAGTACTTC. Translating gives CASSPQQETQYF. The rearrangement links TRBV18 to TRBJ2-5; D not certain. V lost 3 bases, J lost 5 bases, and 7 bases lay in between. CDR3 size: 12 residues. Germline-derived CDR1 and CDR2 are KGHSH and LQKENI.